Below are 10 T cell receptor beta chains sequenced from a single sample in a study of T cell responses to AZD1222 COVID-19 vaccine. Clones were read by immunoSEQ multiplex PCR, and TCRdb kept only the in-frame ones, dropping some. The table records around 140,000 clones, roughly 92% of them present only once. The source was peripheral blood, collected on day 0 of AZD1222 vaccination. The receptor source for this set is an adult in good health.

The chain joins TRBV7-2 to TRBJ1-4; D gene uncertain. V was trimmed by 5 bases and J by 8 bases, leaving 12 bases between them. Looked up from germline, CDR1 is SGHTA and CDR2 is FQGNSA. CDR3 size: 13 residues. The CDR3 DNA reads as TGTGCCAGCAGCGAAAGGGTGTCCGAAAAACTGTTTTTT. Translating gives CASSERVSEKLFF.

J is TRBJ2-7 and V is TRBV2, with D perhaps TRBD1 (6 bases). CDR3 size: 13 residues. Trimming shortened V by 7 bases and J by 2 bases, and 12 bases separated the two germline ends. Germline V CDR1 and CDR2: SNHLY, FYNNEI. The CDR3 here is CASKRDNPYEQYF. CDR3 coding DNA: TGTGCCAGCAAGAGGGACAACCCCTACGAGCAGTACTTC. Full variable domain (missing parts from reference TRBV2 and TRBJ2-7): EPEVTQTPSHQVTQMGQEVILRCVPISNHLYFYWYRQILGQKVEFLVSFYNNEISEKSEIFDDQFSVERPDGSNFTLKIRSTKLEDSAMYFCASKRDNPYEQYFGPGTRLTVT.

A single count supports this clone. V usage is TRBV28 and J usage is TRBJ1-5; 7 nucleotides match TRBD1. The CDR3 is 17 residues long. The V segment lost 5 bases and the J segment 3 bases; nucleotides outside the gene matches: 13. Germline V gives CDR1 MDHEN, CDR2 SYDVKM. DNA for the CDR3: TGTGCCAGCAGTATACAGGGGCCCTTAGGTAACAATCAGCCCCAGCATTTT. This translates into CASSIQGPLGNNQPQHF.

The V and J genes are TRBV19 and TRBJ1-6; 10 bases are a match to TRBD1. Germline V gene data show CDR1 as LNHDA and CDR2 as SQIVND (reference sequence). The CDR3 sequence is 18 residues long. The V segment lost 4 bases and the J segment 6 bases; nucleotides outside the gene matches: 12. The CDR3 here is CASSKGPGQGILNSPLHF. CDR3 DNA sequence: TGTGCCAGTAGTAAGGGGCCGGGACAGGGGATCCTTAATTCACCCCTCCACTTT.

This clone has just one count. The V and J genes are TRBV5-6 and TRBJ2-5; no firm D call. The V gene's germline CDR1 is SGHDT and CDR2 YYEEEE. Trimming pared 4 bases from V and 2 bases from J, leaving 9 bases between. This CDR3 spans 13 amino acids. The CDR3 DNA reads TGTGCCAGCAGCCTTGCCCCGCAAGAGACCCAGTACTTC. Translated: CASSLAPQETQYF.

J is TRBJ2-7 and V is TRBV12-3 or TRBV12-4; 7 positions match TRBD1. The length of the CDR3 is 13 residues. After removal of 7 bases from V and 5 bases from J, the junction contained 8 bases not matched to a gene. CDR3 sequence reads: CASTNRGKDEQYF. CDR3 sequence (DNA): TGTGCCAGCACCAACAGGGGAAAGGACGAGCAGTACTTC.

This chain links TRBV28 with TRBJ1-2; D call uncertain. The germline V gene encodes CDR1 MDHEN and CDR2 SYDVKM. The germline V and J ends were trimmed by 3 bases and 5 bases, with 4 bases remaining between them. The CDR3 is made up of 11 amino acids. The CDR3: CASSFWYGYTF. The CDR3 nucleotides read TGTGCCAGCAGTTTCTGGTATGGCTACACCTTC.

V gene TRBV19 combines with J gene TRBJ1-5; D is uncertain. Germline CDR1 and CDR2: LNHDA and SQIVND (reference sequence). The CDR3 runs to 13 residues. V was clipped by 3 bases and J by 1 base, with 4 bases between them. The chain's CDR3 is CASSMGSNQPQHF. The CDR3 coding sequence is TGTGCCAGTAGTATGGGCAGCAATCAGCCCCAGCATTTT. The variable domain in full, with the rest retrieved from reference TRBV19 and TRBJ1-5, is DGGITQSPKYLFRKEGQNVTLSCEQNLNHDAMYWYRQDPGQGLRLIYYSQIVNDFQKGDIAEGYSVSREKKESFPLTVTSAQKNPTAFYLCASSMGSNQPQHFGDGTRLSIL.

This chain links TRBV12-3 or TRBV12-4 with TRBJ1-2, with D unresolved. V was trimmed by 6 bases and J by 8 bases, leaving 16 bases between them. The CDR3 runs 13 residues. This CDR3 reads CASSQRVSSGYTF. In nucleotides, the CDR3 is TGTGCCAGCAGCCAGAGGGTATCATCCGGCTACACCTTC.

The rearrangement links TRBV2 to TRBJ2-7; weak D call: TRBD1 (6 bases). The V end was cut by 3 bases, the J end by 7 bases, with 13 bases between. The CDR3 has 13 amino acids. Per the germline V gene, CDR1 is SNHLY and CDR2 is FYNNEI. The CDR3, as DNA: TGTGCCAGCAGTGACCTCAGGGGCGGGGAGCAGTACTTC. As protein: CASSDLRGGEQYF.